This T cell receptor beta chain was sequenced during a study of shared clonotypes between healthy human individuals. Background on the study: CD4 naive and memory got three plates each, CD8 naive two, CD8 memory one.

When replicate PCRs were run on sorted subsets, they used 200 to 250 ng DNA, 30,000 to 35,000 T cell genomes. Sequencing used immunoSEQ multiplex PCR; TCRdb keeps in-frame clones, though not all of them. The sample includes under 2,500,000 clones, roughly 95% seen only once; the top ten take 0.13%. The CDR3 has 11 residues. Trimming took off 6 bases at V and 13 bases at J, with 12 bases between the two ends. The germline V gene encodes CDR1 MNHNS and CDR2 SASEGT. CD4+ cells underwent separation, giving CD45RA+ naive and CD45RA-negative memory subsets. This TCR was sampled from a man between 18 and 29 years old in good health. V is TRBV6-1 and J is TRBJ1-4, with D possibly TRBD1 on 6 matching bases. The sample taken for sequencing was naive CD4+ T cells sorted from blood. Subset indicated: CD45RA+ positively selected. The CDR3 DNA reads as TGTGCCAGCAGCCGGACAGTTGGACTGTTTTTT. The encoded protein is CASSRTVGLFF.